These 27 T cell receptor beta chains were all obtained from the same sample, sequenced in a study of shared clonotypes between healthy human individuals. This table comes from immunoSEQ multiplex PCR, and its TCRdb copy is limited to in-frame clones, with some not included. Of more than 2 million clones listed, 95% are singletons. Source material: naive CD4+ T cells sorted from blood. Subset defined: CD45RA+ positively selected. These receptors were collected from a man younger than 35 in good health.

The chain combines TRBV6-5 with TRBJ1-2, with a weak D call TRBD1 (6 bases). The germline V and J ends were trimmed by 7 bases and 6 bases, with 15 bases remaining between them. This CDR3 comprises 13 residues. Germline CDR1 and CDR2: MNHEY and SVGAGI. The CDR3 coding sequence is TGTGCCAGCAAAAGGGGGAAGGAACATGGCTACACCTTC. This translates into CASKRGKEHGYTF.

The gene calls are TRBV18 and TRBJ2-5; D is perhaps TRBD1 or TRBD2 (5 bases each). Trimming shortened V by 3 bases and J by 9 bases, and 23 bases separated the two germline ends. The germline gives CDR1 KGHSH, CDR2 LQKENI. CDR3 length equals 16 residues. The CDR3 DNA sequence: TGTGCCAGCTCACCTTCCCTGACGGGGCGCCCATTGGCCCAGTACTTC. Translated: CASSPSLTGRPLAQYF.

The CDR3 DNA reads as TGTGCCCTCGGGGGGCTCAACACAGATACGCAGTATTTT. Its protein product is CALGGLNTDTQYF. The chain has TRBV10-3 and TRBJ2-3; tentative D call: TRBD2 (7 bases). The CDR3 covers 13 residues. The germline V gene has CDR1 ENHRY and CDR2 SYGVKD. The V gene lost 11 bases and the J gene lost 2 bases, with 14 bases spanning the gap.

This chain links TRBV6-1 with TRBJ1-6, with D possibly TRBD1 on 5 matching bases. Trimming cost V 2 bases and J 13 bases, with 12 bases left between them. Germline assignment: CDR1 MNHNS and CDR2 SASEGT. This CDR3 spans 13 amino acids. The CDR3 DNA follows: TGTGCCAGCAGTGAAATTCAGGGTGGTCCCCTCCACTTT. This codes for CASSEIQGGPLHF.

Details on this clone: The identical CDR3 is also encoded by other nucleotide sequences in the sample. This chain links TRBV30 with TRBJ2-7, with 8 bases lining up with TRBD2. CDR3 length: 15 amino acids. The germline V gene has CDR1 GTSNPN and CDR2 SVGIG (reference sequence). V trimming: 0 bases; J trimming: 6 bases; junction bases outside the gene matches: 10. CDR3 nucleotides: TGTGCCTGGAGTGTACGTCGGGAGGGGAGAAGCGAGCAGTACTTC. Its protein product is CAWSVRREGRSEQYF.

V and J are TRBV7-2 and TRBJ2-3; D gene ambiguous. In germline, CDR1 is SGHTA, CDR2 FQGNSA. This CDR3 has 13 amino acids. V was cut by 5 bases and J by 2 bases, with 8 bases left in between. CDR3 amino acids: CASSVAYTDTQYF. DNA of the CDR3: TGTGCCAGCAGCGTCGCGTACACAGATACGCAGTATTTT.

The V and J genes are TRBV27 and TRBJ2-3; D is perhaps TRBD2 (6 bases). Germline V gene sequence: CDR1 MNHEY, CDR2 SMNVEV (reference sequence). Deletions cut 0 bases from V and 2 bases from J, with 12 bases between. CDR3 length: 16 amino acids. As DNA, the CDR3 is TGTGCCAGCAGTTTATCCGGAGGGCCATCCACAGATACGCAGTATTTT. It is translated as CASSLSGGPSTDTQYF.

Notes on this clone: This same CDR3 is encoded by further DNA sequences in the sample. The rearrangement links TRBV7-2 to TRBJ2-7; D might be TRBD1 (5 bases). Deletions cut 1 base from V and 2 bases from J, with 9 bases between. The germline V gene encodes CDR1 SGHTA and CDR2 FQGNSA. The CDR3 has 14 residues. CDR3 amino acids: CASSLGAGPYEQYF. CDR3 coding DNA: TGTGCCAGCAGCTTAGGAGCAGGGCCCTACGAGCAGTACTTC.

This chain joins TRBV4-1 and TRBJ1-6, with TRBD1 matching 10 bases. The germline V gene encodes CDR1 MGHRA and CDR2 YSYEKL. The junction had 19 bases not matched to a gene; V was cut back by 3 bases and J by 14 bases. The length of the CDR3 is 18 residues. The CDR3 here is CASSQDRGFHMLVSSLHF. In DNA, the CDR3 is TGCGCCAGCAGCCAGGACAGGGGGTTCCATATGTTAGTGTCCTCCCTCCACTTT.

This CDR3 is CASSYGRAGTQYF. The CDR3 DNA reads TGTGCCAGCAGTTACGGTCGCGCGGGGACCCAGTACTTC. This chain links TRBV6-5 with TRBJ2-5; perhaps TRBD2 as D (5 bases). Germline lookup yields CDR1 MNHEY and CDR2 SVGAGI. The germline V and J ends were trimmed by 2 bases and 7 bases, with 11 bases remaining between them. The CDR3 length is 13 residues.

The CDR3 sequence: CASSEPGQGTDTQYF. Written as DNA, the CDR3 is TGCGCCAGCAGTGAGCCGGGACAGGGGACAGATACGCAGTATTTT. The chain links TRBV10-1 to TRBJ2-3, with 10 bases that match TRBD1. Germline trimming cut 2 bases from V and 3 bases from J; bases unmatched to any gene: 2. This CDR3 spans 15 amino acids. The germline V gene encodes CDR1 WNHNN and CDR2 SYGVQD (reference sequence).

The chain has TRBV6-5 and TRBJ2-5, with a possible D match to TRBD2 (5 bases). From germline, CDR1 is MNHEY and CDR2 SVGAGI. This CDR3 is 14 amino acids long. V lost 4 bases, J lost 4 bases, and 13 bases lay in between. The CDR3 protein is CASSSTGTIETQYF. The CDR3 DNA sequence: TGTGCCAGCAGTTCGACGGGAACAATAGAGACCCAGTACTTC.

The chain links TRBV10-3 to TRBJ1-3; D gene uncertain. Germline V gene data show CDR1 as ENHRY and CDR2 as SYGVKD. Trimming removed 1 base from V and 0 bases from J, with 10 bases in between. There are 16 residues in the CDR3. Here the CDR3 reads CAISEFDGFSGNTIYF. In nucleotides, the CDR3 is TGTGCCATCAGTGAGTTCGACGGATTCTCTGGAAACACCATATATTTT.

This chain links TRBV5-1 with TRBJ2-7; D remains ambiguous. The CDR3 loop spans 14 amino acids. Trimming took 2 bases from V and 2 from J, leaving 11 bases between them. CDR1 and CDR2 (germline): SGHRS, YFSETQ. CDR3 nucleotide sequence: TGCGCCAGCAGCTTAATAAGCCGTACCTACGAGCAGTACTTC. Amino acid sequence: CASSLISRTYEQYF.

The gene calls are TRBV30 and TRBJ1-3; 7 nucleotides line up with TRBD1. This CDR3 region has 16 residues. Trimming at V came to 4 bases and at J to 0 bases, leaving 9 bases not matched to a gene. Germline CDR1 GTSNPN, CDR2 SVGIG (reference sequence). The CDR3, as DNA: TGTGCCTGGACTAGAGGGGGCGCTTTCTCTGGAAACACCATATATTTT. It specifies CAWTRGGAFSGNTIYF. The full variable domain, its missing parts supplied by reference TRBV30 and TRBJ1-3, is SQTIHQWPATLVQPVGSPLSLECTVEGTSNPNLYWYRQAAGRGLQLLFYSVGIGQISSEVPQNLSASRPQDRQFILSSKKLLLSDSGFYLCAWTRGGAFSGNTIYFGEGSWLTVV.

The chain couples TRBV28 to TRBJ2-1; tentatively, D is TRBD1 or TRBD2 (5 bases each). CDR1 and CDR2 from the germline V gene are MDHEN and SYDVKM. The V gene lost 3 bases and the J gene lost 9 bases, with 18 bases spanning the gap. CDR3 length: 15 residues. CDR3 loop: CASSFNRDGLGEQFF. DNA of the CDR3: TGTGCCAGCAGTTTCAATCGGGACGGCCTGGGTGAGCAGTTCTTC.

The chain joins TRBV11-2 to TRBJ1-1, with D perhaps matching TRBD1 (6 bases). The CDR3 length is 16 residues. Trimming cost V 5 bases and J 3 bases, with 19 bases left between them. Germline V gene data show CDR1 as SGHAT and CDR2 as FQNNGV. CDR3 sequence: CASSPSGGALYTEAFF. The CDR3 DNA follows: TGTGCCAGCAGCCCCTCTGGGGGGGCCCTATACACTGAAGCTTTCTTT.

For the CDR3, the DNA is TGTGCCAGCAGCACTCGTTCCGATTATGGCTACACCTTC. Its translation is CASSTRSDYGYTF. The V and J genes are TRBV4-2 and TRBJ1-2; D is uncertain. V gave up 5 bases and J gave up 5 bases, with 12 bases separating them. The CDR3 contains 13 residues. Germline CDR1 and CDR2: LGHNA and YNFKEQ.

A single count supports this clone. A read error may account for a junction end that differs from germline. V gene TRBV11-2 combines with J gene TRBJ1-2, with 8 bases fitting TRBD1. Germline V CDR1 and CDR2: SGHAT, FQNNGV. The CDR3 loop spans 13 amino acids. The CDR3 coding sequence is TGTGCCAGCACCTTACAGGGGGACTATGGCTACACCTTC. Translating gives CASTLQGDYGYTF.

The chain is built from TRBV4-1 and TRBJ2-1; TRBD2 aligns across 8 bases. This CDR3 is built from 15 residues. V trimming: 4 bases; J trimming: 3 bases; junction bases outside the gene matches: 5. CDR1 is MGHRA, CDR2 YSYEKL, per germline. CDR3 region: CASSPPGGYYNEQFF. For the CDR3, the DNA is TGCGCCAGCAGCCCTCCGGGGGGGTACTACAATGAGCAGTTCTTC.

The V and J genes are TRBV30 and TRBJ2-7, with TRBD1 as a possible D gene (5 bases). The V end was cut by 3 bases, the J end by 3 bases, with 12 bases between. The CDR3 runs to 13 residues. Germline loops: CDR1 GTSNPN, CDR2 SVGIG (reference sequence). For the CDR3, the DNA is TGTGCCTGGAGCCAGGGATACGTCTACGAGCAGTACTTC. It codes for CAWSQGYVYEQYF.

This clone appeared once. The J gene is TRBJ1-1, the V gene TRBV5-1; D is possibly TRBD1 (5 bases). V was shortened by 3 bases and J by 5 bases, with 17 bases between the two germline ends. The CDR3 loop spans 15 amino acids. CDR1 is SGHRS and CDR2 is YFSETQ in the germline V gene. CDR3 DNA sequence: TGCGCCAGCAGCTCCGACGGGACCTGGGGGACTGAAGCTTTCTTT. This gives the protein CASSSDGTWGTEAFF. Variable domain in full (rest from reference TRBV5-1 and TRBJ1-1): KAGVTQTPRYLIKTRGQQVTLSCSPISGHRSVSWYQQTPGQGLQFLFEYFSETQRNKGNFPGRFSGRQFSNSRSEMNVSTLELGDSALYLCASSSDGTWGTEAFFGQGTRLTVV.

Concerning this clone: Other nucleotide sequences from this sample produce the same CDR3. The chain recombines TRBV6-6 with TRBJ1-1, with D uncertain. V was trimmed by 0 bases and J by 1 base, leaving 9 bases between them. This CDR3 has 15 amino acids. In germline, CDR1 is MNHNY, CDR2 SVGAGI (reference sequence). CDR3 amino acids: CASSYSGTTNTEAFF. The DNA for the CDR3 is TGTGCCAGCAGTTACTCGGGCACAACGAACACTGAAGCTTTCTTT.

The gene calls are TRBV5-1 and TRBJ2-2, with TRBD1 as a possible D gene (6 bases). Germline values: CDR1 SGHRS, CDR2 YFSETQ. The CDR3 is 12 amino acids. V was cut by 2 bases and J by 8 bases, with 7 bases left in between. The DNA of the CDR3 is TGCGCCAGCAGCTTTGGACAGGGGGAGCTGTTTTTT. Translated: CASSFGQGELFF.

The CDR3 DNA is TGTGCCAGCAGCTTCTACTACTCCCGCGGGGGCGACGAGCAGTACTTC. It is translated as CASSFYYSRGGDEQYF. J is TRBJ2-7 and V is TRBV5-7; tentatively, D is TRBD2 (7 bases). TRBV5-7 is classed as an ORF, of uncertain function. V lost 2 bases, J lost 5 bases, and 20 bases lay in between. The CDR3 has 16 amino acids.

As concerns this clone: Other DNA variants within this sample encode the same CDR3. The chain is built from TRBV9 and TRBJ2-5; TRBD2 agrees at 8 bases. Germline CDR1 and CDR2: SGDLS and YYNGEE. The J segment lost 1 base and the V segment lost 0 bases, leaving 5 bases of the junction unmatched. The CDR3 loop spans 16 amino acids. The CDR3 DNA follows: TGTGCCAGCAGCGTAGGGCTAGCGGGCACCCAAGAGACCCAGTACTTC. Translated, it gives CASSVGLAGTQETQYF.

The rearrangement links TRBV28 to TRBJ2-1; tentative D call: TRBD1 (5 bases). With 2 bases removed from V and 3 bases from J, the gap between germline ends came to 17 bases. Germline loops: CDR1 MDHEN, CDR2 SYDVKM. CDR3 size: 17 residues. The chain's CDR3 is CASSLLRTGQGYNEQFF. CDR3 in DNA: TGTGCCAGCAGTTTACTTCGAACAGGTCAGGGCTACAATGAGCAGTTCTTC.